Listed below are T cell receptor beta chains from one sample, sequenced in a study of blood T cell repertoires in COVID-19. Data came from immunoSEQ multiplex PCR; TCRdb stores just in-frame clones and leaves some out. The sample consists of 430,000 or so clones, around 87% of them appearing once. The sample consisted of PBMCs or T cells enriched from blood (not recorded which). These TCRs come from a woman in her forties who had recovered from COVID-19. The CDR3 runs from the conserved cysteine through the conserved F or W. Each record gives: CDR3 length, J gene, V gene, clone size, D gene, CDR3 DNA, CDR3 protein. A D gene is named only where the DNA matches it firmly. Not every row has a clone size; where given, it reads once, few, many or a size class.

len: 17
j_gene: TRBJ2-7
v_gene: TRBV7-9
abundance: NA
d_gene: TRBD2
CDR3nt: TGTGCCAGCAGCTTGGGGACTAGCGGGAGCTCGTACTACGAGCAGTACTTC
CDR3aa: CASSLGTSGSSYYEQYF

len: 13
j_gene: TRBJ2-2
v_gene: TRBV12-3/TRBV12-4
abundance: NA
d_gene: NA
CDR3nt: TGTGCCAGCGGACTCCTGAACACCGGGGAGCTGTTTTTT
CDR3aa: CASGLLNTGELFF

len: 14
j_gene: TRBJ1-1
v_gene: TRBV4-3
abundance: NA
d_gene: NA
CDR3nt: TGCGCCAGCAGCCAAGATGTCGCGGGAGGGGGAGCTTTCTTT
CDR3aa: CASSQDVAGGGAFF

len: 15
j_gene: TRBJ1-2
v_gene: TRBV6-2/TRBV6-3
abundance: NA
d_gene: NA
CDR3nt: TGTGCCAGCAGTTATCCGGGGGGCGCGGACTATGGCTACACCTTC
CDR3aa: CASSYPGGADYGYTF

len: 13
j_gene: TRBJ1-1
v_gene: TRBV18
abundance: NA
d_gene: NA
CDR3nt: TGTGCCAGCTCACCCGGGGTGAACACTGAAGCTTTCTTT
CDR3aa: CASSPGVNTEAFF

len: 15
j_gene: TRBJ2-7
v_gene: TRBV7-9
abundance: NA
d_gene: TRBD2
CDR3nt: TGTGCCAGCAGTGGACTAGCGGGGTTATCCTACGAGCAGTACTTC
CDR3aa: CASSGLAGLSYEQYF

len: 13
j_gene: TRBJ2-5
v_gene: TRBV7-2
abundance: NA
d_gene: NA
CDR3nt: TGTGCCAGCAGCTTTACGCGTTTGGAGACCCAGTACTTC
CDR3aa: CASSFTRLETQYF

len: 16
j_gene: TRBJ2-5
v_gene: TRBV18
abundance: NA
d_gene: TRBD1
CDR3nt: TGTGCCAGCTCACCACGACAGGGAGTGGGCCAAGAGACCCAGTACTTC
CDR3aa: CASSPRQGVGQETQYF

len: 13
j_gene: TRBJ2-7
v_gene: TRBV27
abundance: NA
d_gene: TRBD2
CDR3nt: TGTGCCAGCAGTTTGGCTAGCGGATACGAGCAGTACTTC
CDR3aa: CASSLASGYEQYF

len: 15
j_gene: TRBJ2-1
v_gene: TRBV19
abundance: NA
d_gene: TRBD2
CDR3nt: TGTGCCAGTACCAACGTACTAGCGGGAGTATATGAGCAGTTCTTC
CDR3aa: CASTNVLAGVYEQFF

len: 17
j_gene: TRBJ2-1
v_gene: TRBV19
abundance: NA
d_gene: TRBD2
CDR3nt: TGTGCCAGTAGTATGGGTTTTGGCGGGAGGGCCGATAATGAGCAGTTCTTC
CDR3aa: CASSMGFGGRADNEQFF

len: 15
j_gene: TRBJ2-1
v_gene: TRBV4-1
abundance: NA
d_gene: NA
CDR3nt: TGCGCCAGCAGCCTAGGGGTAGCAGCTTACAATGAGCAGTTCTTC
CDR3aa: CASSLGVAAYNEQFF

len: 15
j_gene: TRBJ1-5
v_gene: TRBV6-2/TRBV6-3
abundance: NA
d_gene: NA
CDR3nt: TGTGCCAGCAGTTACGGTAGCCGGATCAATCAGCCCCAGCATTTT
CDR3aa: CASSYGSRINQPQHF

len: 14
j_gene: TRBJ2-7
v_gene: TRBV5-1
abundance: NA
d_gene: NA
CDR3nt: TGCGCCAGCAGCTTGACAGGGAGGGCCTACGAGCAGTACTTC
CDR3aa: CASSLTGRAYEQYF

len: 14
j_gene: TRBJ1-3
v_gene: TRBV11-2
abundance: NA
d_gene: TRBD1
CDR3nt: TGTGCCAGCAGCCCGTTGACAGGGAGGAACACCATATATTTT
CDR3aa: CASSPLTGRNTIYF

len: 16
j_gene: TRBJ2-1
v_gene: TRBV4-3
abundance: NA
d_gene: NA
CDR3nt: TGCGCCAGCAGCCAAGTAGGAGGGCGAGGATGGAATGAGCAGTTCTTC
CDR3aa: CASSQVGGRGWNEQFF

len: 18
j_gene: TRBJ1-2
v_gene: TRBV4-1
abundance: NA
d_gene: TRBD1
CDR3nt: TGCGCCAGCAGCCAAGCCGCGAGCGGGACAGGGGGAGGCTATGGCTACACCTTC
CDR3aa: CASSQAASGTGGGYGYTF

len: 16
j_gene: TRBJ2-1
v_gene: TRBV5-1
abundance: NA
d_gene: TRBD2
CDR3nt: TGCGCCAGCAGCTTGACTAGCGGGGGCGAATACAATGAGCAGTTCTTC
CDR3aa: CASSLTSGGEYNEQFF

len: 14
j_gene: TRBJ1-2
v_gene: TRBV19
abundance: NA
d_gene: NA
CDR3nt: TGTGCCAGCGGACAGAACGAGAATAACTATGGCTACACCTTC
CDR3aa: CASGQNENNYGYTF

len: 15
j_gene: TRBJ2-7
v_gene: TRBV11-2
abundance: NA
d_gene: TRBD2
CDR3nt: TGTGCCAGCAGCAGTAAAGCGGGAGATACCTACGAGCAGTACTTC
CDR3aa: CASSSKAGDTYEQYF

len: 13
j_gene: TRBJ2-7
v_gene: TRBV27
abundance: NA
d_gene: NA
CDR3nt: TGTGCCAGCAGGCGGGACAGCTACTACGAGCAGTACTTC
CDR3aa: CASRRDSYYEQYF

len: 15
j_gene: TRBJ2-1
v_gene: TRBV15
abundance: NA
d_gene: TRBD2
CDR3nt: TGTGCCACCAGCCGTAGACTAGCGGGGCCCAATGAGCAGTTCTTC
CDR3aa: CATSRRLAGPNEQFF

len: 14
j_gene: TRBJ2-5
v_gene: TRBV28
abundance: few
d_gene: TRBD1
CDR3nt: TGTGCCAGCAGTTCTCCGGGACAGACGGGGACCCAGTACTTC
CDR3aa: CASSSPGQTGTQYF

len: 15
j_gene: TRBJ2-7
v_gene: TRBV7-2
abundance: once
d_gene: NA
CDR3nt: TGTGCCAGCAGCTCAAATAGCGGCAGGACCTACGAGCAGTACTTC
CDR3aa: CASSSNSGRTYEQYF